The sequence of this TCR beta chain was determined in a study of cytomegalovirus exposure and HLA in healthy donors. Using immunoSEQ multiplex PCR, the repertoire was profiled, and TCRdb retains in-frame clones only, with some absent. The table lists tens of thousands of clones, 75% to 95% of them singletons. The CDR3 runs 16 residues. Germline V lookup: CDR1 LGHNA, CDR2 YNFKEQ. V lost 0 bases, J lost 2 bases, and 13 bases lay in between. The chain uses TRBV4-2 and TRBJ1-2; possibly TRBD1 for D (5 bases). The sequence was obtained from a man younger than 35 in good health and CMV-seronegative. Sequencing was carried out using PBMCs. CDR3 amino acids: CASSQDLRAGNYGYTF. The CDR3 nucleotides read TGTGCCAGCAGCCAAGATCTTCGAGCAGGGAACTATGGCTACACCTTC.